This T cell receptor beta chain comes out of a study of control samples from healthy donors and cancer patients. Assay: immunoSEQ multiplex PCR; the TCRdb copy retains only in-frame clones and omits some. The data show approximately 99,000 clones, approximately 80% seen once. The CDR3 loop spans 12 amino acids. The V end was cut by 10 bases, the J end by 6 bases, with 16 bases between. Per germline, CDR1 ENHRY and CDR2 SYGVKD. The TCR sequence derives from a man between 18 and 35 years old in good health. The rearrangement joins TRBV10-3 to TRBJ2-7; D unclear. The sequenced sample was blood. CDR3 coding DNA: TGTGCCACCCAAGAAAGGGTGGGCGAGCAGTACGTC. Translating it yields CATQERVGEQYV.